This passage covers 5 T cell receptor beta chains from one sample sequenced in a study of shared clonotypes between healthy human individuals. The assay was immunoSEQ multiplex PCR, and TCRdb's table has in-frame clones only and misses some. Among roughly 660,000 clones, roughly 91% were seen once, and the ten largest hold approximately 35%. The sample taken for sequencing was memory CD8+ T cells from PBMCs. The subset denotes: CD45RO+ cells pooled with CCR7-negative TemRA cells. The receptors originated from a young man in good health. Some clones in this sample may be carry-over from other donors' samples.

V usage is TRBV4-1 and J usage is TRBJ2-2; 7 bases align to TRBD1. V lost 3 bases, J lost 1 base, and 8 bases stayed unmatched. This CDR3 is built from 17 residues. Per the germline V gene, CDR1 is MGHRA and CDR2 is YSYEKL. In DNA, the CDR3 is TGCGCCAGCAGCCAGTTAGACAGGGCACGGAACACCGGGGAGCTGTTTTTT. It yields the protein CASSQLDRARNTGELFF.

The gene calls are TRBV6-5 and TRBJ2-7, with unresolved D. Germline V gives CDR1 MNHEY, CDR2 SVGAGI. The CDR3 is 13 amino acids. V gave up 6 bases and J gave up 1 base, with 10 bases separating them. CDR3: CASSPPTSYEQYF. CDR3 nucleotide sequence: TGTGCCAGCAGCCCGCCGACTTCCTACGAGCAGTACTTC.

The chain joins TRBV6-5 to TRBJ2-1; D call uncertain. CDR3 size: 12 residues. Germline V CDR1 and CDR2: MNHEY, SVGAGI. Trimming took 5 bases from V and 4 from J, leaving 6 bases between them. The CDR3 loop reads CASSDGYNEQFF. The CDR3 coding sequence is TGTGCCAGCAGTGACGGGTACAATGAGCAGTTCTTC.

This chain uses TRBV28 with TRBJ2-5, with a possible D match to TRBD1 (6 bases). The germline V and J ends were trimmed by 5 bases and 3 bases, with 16 bases remaining between them. Per germline, CDR1 MDHEN and CDR2 SYDVKM. The CDR3 loop spans 15 amino acids. The CDR3 nucleotides read TGTGCCAGCAGTCCAAACCGACAGGAAAAAGAGACCCAGTACTTC. Translation: CASSPNRQEKETQYF.

The chain recombines TRBV25-1 with TRBJ1-6; D might be TRBD1 (5 bases). This CDR3 is built from 16 residues. Germline V gene lookup returns CDR1 MGHDK and CDR2 SYGVNS. V gave up 9 bases and J gave up 3 bases, with 18 bases separating them. CDR3 nucleotides: TGTGCCAGGACCCGGGACCGAAGACGCTATAATTCACCCCTCCACTTT. Translation: CARTRDRRRYNSPLHF.